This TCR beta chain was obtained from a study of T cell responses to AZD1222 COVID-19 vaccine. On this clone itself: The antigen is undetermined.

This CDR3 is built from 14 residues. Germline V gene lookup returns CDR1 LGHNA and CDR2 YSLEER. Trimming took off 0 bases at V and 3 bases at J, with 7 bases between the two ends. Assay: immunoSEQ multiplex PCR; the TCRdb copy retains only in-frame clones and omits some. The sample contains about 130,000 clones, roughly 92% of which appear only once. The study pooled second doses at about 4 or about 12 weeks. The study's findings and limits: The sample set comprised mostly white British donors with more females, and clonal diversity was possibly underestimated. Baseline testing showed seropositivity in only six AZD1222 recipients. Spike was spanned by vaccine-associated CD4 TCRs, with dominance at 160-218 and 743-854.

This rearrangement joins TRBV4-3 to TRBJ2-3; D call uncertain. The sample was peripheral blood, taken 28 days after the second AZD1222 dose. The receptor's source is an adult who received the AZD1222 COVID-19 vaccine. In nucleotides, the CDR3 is TGCGCCAGCAGCCAAGAGCAAGCGACAGATACGCAGTATTTT. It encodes CASSQEQATDTQYF.